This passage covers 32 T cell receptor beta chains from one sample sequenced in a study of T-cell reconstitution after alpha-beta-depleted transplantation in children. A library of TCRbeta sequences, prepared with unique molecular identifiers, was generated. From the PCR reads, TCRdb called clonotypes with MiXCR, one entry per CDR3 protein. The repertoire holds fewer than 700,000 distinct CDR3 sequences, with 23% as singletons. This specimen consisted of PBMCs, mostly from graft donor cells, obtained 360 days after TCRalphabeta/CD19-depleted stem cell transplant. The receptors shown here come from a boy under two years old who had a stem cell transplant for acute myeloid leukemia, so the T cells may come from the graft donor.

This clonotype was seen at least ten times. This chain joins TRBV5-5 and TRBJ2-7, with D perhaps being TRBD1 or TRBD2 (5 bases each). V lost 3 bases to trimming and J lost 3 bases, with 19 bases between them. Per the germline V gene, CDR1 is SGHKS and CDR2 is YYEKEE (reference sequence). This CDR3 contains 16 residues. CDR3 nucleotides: TGTGCCAGCAGCTGGGACCCCACCTCCGCCCGCTACGAGCAGTACTTC. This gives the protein CASSWDPTSARYEQYF.

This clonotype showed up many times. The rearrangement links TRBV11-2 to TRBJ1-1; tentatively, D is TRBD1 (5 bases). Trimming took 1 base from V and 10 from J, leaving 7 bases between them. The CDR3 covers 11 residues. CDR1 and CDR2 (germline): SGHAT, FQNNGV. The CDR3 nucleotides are TGTGCCAGCAGCTTAGTTGGGGCAGCTTTCTTT. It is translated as CASSLVGAAFF.

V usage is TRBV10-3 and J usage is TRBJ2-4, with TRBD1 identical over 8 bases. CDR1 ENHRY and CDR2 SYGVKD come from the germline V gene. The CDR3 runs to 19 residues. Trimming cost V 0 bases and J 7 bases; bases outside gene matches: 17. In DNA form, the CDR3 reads TGTGCCATCAGTGAGTCGTTGGGGACCTTAACCTGGACAGGGAACATTCAGTACTTC. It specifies CAISESLGTLTWTGNIQYF.

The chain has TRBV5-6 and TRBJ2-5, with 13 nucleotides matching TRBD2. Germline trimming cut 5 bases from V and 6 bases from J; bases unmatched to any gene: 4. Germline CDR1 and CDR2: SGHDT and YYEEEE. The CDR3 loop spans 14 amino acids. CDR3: CASSPTSGGKTQYF. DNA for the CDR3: TGTGCCAGCAGTCCGACTAGCGGGGGGAAGACCCAGTACTTC.

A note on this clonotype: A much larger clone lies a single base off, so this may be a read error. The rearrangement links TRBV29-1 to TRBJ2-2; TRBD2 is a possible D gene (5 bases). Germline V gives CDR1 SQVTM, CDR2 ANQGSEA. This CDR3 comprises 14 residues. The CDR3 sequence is CSVKEGADTGELFF. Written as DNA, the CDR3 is TGCAGCGTTAAAGAGGGCGCGGACACCGGGGAGCTGTTTTTT.

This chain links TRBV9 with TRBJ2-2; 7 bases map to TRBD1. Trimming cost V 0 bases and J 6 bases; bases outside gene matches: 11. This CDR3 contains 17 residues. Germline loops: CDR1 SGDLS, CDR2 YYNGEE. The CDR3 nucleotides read TGTGCCAGCAGCGTAGGGCTGGGGGACAGACTCTCCGGGGAGCTGTTTTTT. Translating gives CASSVGLGDRLSGELFF.

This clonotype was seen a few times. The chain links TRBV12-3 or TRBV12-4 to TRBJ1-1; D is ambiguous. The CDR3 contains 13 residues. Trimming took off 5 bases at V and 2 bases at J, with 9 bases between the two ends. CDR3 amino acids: CASSTVANTEAFF. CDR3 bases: TGTGCCAGCAGTACCGTCGCAAACACTGAAGCTTTCTTT.

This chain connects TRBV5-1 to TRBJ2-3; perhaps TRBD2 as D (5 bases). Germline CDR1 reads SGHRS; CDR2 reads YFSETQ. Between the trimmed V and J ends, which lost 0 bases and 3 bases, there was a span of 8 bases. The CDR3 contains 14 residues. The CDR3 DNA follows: TGCGCCAGCAGCTTGGAAAGGACTACAGATACGCAGTATTTT. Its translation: CASSLERTTDTQYF.

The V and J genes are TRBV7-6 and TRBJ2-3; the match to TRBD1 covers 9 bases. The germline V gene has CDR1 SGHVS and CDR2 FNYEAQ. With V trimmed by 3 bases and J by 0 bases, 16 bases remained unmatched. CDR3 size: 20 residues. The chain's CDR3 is CASSLHPGQGLPISTDTQYF. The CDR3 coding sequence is TGTGCCAGCAGCTTGCATCCGGGACAGGGACTACCCATTAGCACAGATACGCAGTATTTT.

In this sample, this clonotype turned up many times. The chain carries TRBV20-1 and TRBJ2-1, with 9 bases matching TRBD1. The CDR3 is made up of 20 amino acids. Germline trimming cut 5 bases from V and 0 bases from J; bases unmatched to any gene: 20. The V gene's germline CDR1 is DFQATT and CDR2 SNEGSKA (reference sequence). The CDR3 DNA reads TGCAGTGCTGCCCTCCGGGACAGGGAACAAGGGGGTAGCTCCTACAATGAGCAGTTCTTC. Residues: CSAALRDREQGGSSYNEQFF.

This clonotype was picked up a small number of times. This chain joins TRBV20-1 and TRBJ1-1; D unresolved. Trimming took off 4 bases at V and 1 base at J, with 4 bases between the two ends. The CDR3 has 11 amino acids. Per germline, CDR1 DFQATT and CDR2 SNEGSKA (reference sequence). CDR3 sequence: CSANPNTEAFF. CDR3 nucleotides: TGCAGTGCTAACCCGAACACTGAAGCTTTCTTT.

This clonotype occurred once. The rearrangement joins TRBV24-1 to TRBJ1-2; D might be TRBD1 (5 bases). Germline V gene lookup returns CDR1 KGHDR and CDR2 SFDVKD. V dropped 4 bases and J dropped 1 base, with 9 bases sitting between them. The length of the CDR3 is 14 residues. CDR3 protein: CATSEGGGNYGYTF. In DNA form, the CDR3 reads TGTGCCACCAGTGAGGGCGGGGGTAACTATGGCTACACCTTC.

The CDR3 loop reads CASSQFLRGQGMETQYF. CDR3 DNA: TGTGCCAGCAGCCAATTTCTTCGGGGACAGGGAATGGAGACCCAGTACTTC. The rearrangement uses TRBV7-3 and TRBJ2-5, with 9 positions matching TRBD1. V shed 5 bases, J shed 5 bases, and the junction held 15 bases outside the gene matches. Per germline, CDR1 SGHTA and CDR2 FQGTGA. CDR3 length equals 17 residues.

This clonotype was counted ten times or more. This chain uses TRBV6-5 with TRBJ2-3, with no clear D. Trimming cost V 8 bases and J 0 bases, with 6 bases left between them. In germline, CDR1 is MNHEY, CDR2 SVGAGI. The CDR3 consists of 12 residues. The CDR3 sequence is CASARSTDTQYF. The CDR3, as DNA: TGTGCCAGCGCAAGAAGCACAGATACGCAGTATTTT.

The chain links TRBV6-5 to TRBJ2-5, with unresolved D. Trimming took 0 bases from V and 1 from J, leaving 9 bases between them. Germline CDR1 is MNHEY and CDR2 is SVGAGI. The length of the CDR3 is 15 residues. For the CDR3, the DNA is TGTGCCAGCAGTTACTCTCGGGTGGTCCAAGAGACCCAGTACTTC. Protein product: CASSYSRVVQETQYF.

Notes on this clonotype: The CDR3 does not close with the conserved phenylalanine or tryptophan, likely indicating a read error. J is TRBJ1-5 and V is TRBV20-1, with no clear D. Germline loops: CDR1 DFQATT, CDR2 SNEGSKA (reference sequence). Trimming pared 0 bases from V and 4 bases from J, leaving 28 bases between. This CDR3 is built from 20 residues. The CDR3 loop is CSARDLTGFAGIVGNQPQHY. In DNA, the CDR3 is TGCAGTGCTAGAGATCTTACGGGGTTTGCGGGGATAGTAGGGAATCAGCCCCAGCATTAT.

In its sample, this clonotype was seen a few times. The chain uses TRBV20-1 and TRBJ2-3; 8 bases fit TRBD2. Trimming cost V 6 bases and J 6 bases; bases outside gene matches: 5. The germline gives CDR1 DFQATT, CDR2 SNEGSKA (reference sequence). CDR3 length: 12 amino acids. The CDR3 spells CSAKRGRDTQYF. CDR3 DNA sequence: TGCAGTGCCAAGCGGGGGCGGGATACGCAGTATTTT.

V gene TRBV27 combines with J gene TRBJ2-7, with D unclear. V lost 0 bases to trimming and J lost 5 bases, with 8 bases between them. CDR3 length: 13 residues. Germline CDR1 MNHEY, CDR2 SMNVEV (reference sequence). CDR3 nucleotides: TGTGCCAGCAGTTTATCGCTACGGGACGAGCAGTACTTC. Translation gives CASSLSLRDEQYF.

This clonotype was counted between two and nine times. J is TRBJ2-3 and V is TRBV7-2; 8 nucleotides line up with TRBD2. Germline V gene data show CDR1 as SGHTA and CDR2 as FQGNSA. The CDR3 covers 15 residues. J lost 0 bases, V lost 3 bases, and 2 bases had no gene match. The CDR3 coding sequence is TGTGCCAGCAGCTTTACTAGCGGCAGCACAGATACGCAGTATTTT. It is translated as CASSFTSGSTDTQYF. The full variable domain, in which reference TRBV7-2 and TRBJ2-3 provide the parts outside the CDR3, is GAGVSQSPSNKVTEKGKDVELRCDPISGHTALYWYRQSLGQGLEFLIYFQGNSAPDKSGLPSDRFSAERTGGSVSTLTIQRTQQEDSAVYLCASSFTSGSTDTQYFGPGTRLTVL.

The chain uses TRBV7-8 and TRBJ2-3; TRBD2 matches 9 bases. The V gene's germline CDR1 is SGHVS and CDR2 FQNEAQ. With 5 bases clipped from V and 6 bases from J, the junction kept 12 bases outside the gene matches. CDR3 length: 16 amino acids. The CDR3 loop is CASSTLAGSVRDTQYF. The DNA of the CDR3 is TGTGCCAGCAGCACCCTAGCGGGGTCGGTTAGGGATACGCAGTATTTT.

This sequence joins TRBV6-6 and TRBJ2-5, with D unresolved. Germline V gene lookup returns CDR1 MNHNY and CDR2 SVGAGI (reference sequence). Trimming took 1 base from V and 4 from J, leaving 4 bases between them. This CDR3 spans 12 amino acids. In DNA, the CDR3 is TGTGCCAGCAGTTACTATCCAGAGACCCAGTACTTC. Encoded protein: CASSYYPETQYF.

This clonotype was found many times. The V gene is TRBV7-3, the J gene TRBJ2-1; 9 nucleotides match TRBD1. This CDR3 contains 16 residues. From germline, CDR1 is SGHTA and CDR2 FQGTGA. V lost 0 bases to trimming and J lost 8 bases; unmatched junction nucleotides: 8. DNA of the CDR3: TGTGCCAGCAGCTTAACCCCCGGGACAGGGCGAGATGAGCAGTTCTTC. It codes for CASSLTPGTGRDEQFF.

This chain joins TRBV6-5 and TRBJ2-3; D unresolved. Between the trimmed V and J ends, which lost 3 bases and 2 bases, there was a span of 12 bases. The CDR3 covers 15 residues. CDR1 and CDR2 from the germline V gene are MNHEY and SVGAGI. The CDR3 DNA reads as TGTGCCAGCAGTTATGGGATTAGAGACACAGATACGCAGTATTTT. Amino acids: CASSYGIRDTDTQYF.

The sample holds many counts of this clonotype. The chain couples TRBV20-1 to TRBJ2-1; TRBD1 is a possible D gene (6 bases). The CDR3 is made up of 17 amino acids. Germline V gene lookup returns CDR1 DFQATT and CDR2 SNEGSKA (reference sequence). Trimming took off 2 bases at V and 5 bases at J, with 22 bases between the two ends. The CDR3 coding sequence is TGCAGTGCTAGAACCGGACAGACTCTTACCTCTCACAATGAGCAGTTCTTC. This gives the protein CSARTGQTLTSHNEQFF.

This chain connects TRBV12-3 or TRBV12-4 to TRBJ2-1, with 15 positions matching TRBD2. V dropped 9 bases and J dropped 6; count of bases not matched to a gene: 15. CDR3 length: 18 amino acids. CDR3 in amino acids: CASDREAGTSGGPNEQFF. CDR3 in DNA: TGTGCCAGTGACAGGGAGGCAGGGACTAGCGGGGGGCCCAATGAGCAGTTCTTC.

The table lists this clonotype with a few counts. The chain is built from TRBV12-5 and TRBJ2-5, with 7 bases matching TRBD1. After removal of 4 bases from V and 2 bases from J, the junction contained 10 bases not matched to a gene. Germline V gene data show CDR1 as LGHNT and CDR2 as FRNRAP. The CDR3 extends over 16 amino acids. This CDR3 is CASGSLFGTAQETQYF. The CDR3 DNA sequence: TGTGCTAGTGGTTCCCTCTTCGGGACAGCGCAAGAGACCCAGTACTTC.

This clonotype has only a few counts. The CDR3 sequence: CASSSFGTSLSEQFF. The CDR3 DNA follows: TGTGCCAGCAGTTCTTTCGGGACTAGTCTTAGTGAGCAGTTCTTC. The rearrangement uses TRBV12-3 or TRBV12-4 and TRBJ2-1, with 8 bases aligning to TRBD2. V trimming: 4 bases; J trimming: 9 bases; junction bases outside the gene matches: 11. The CDR3 runs to 15 residues.

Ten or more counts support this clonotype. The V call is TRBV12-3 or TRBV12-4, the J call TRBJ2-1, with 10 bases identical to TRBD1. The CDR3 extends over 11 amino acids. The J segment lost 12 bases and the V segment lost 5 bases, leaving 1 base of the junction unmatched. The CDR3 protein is CASSRDRGQFF. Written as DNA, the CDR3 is TGTGCCAGCAGTCGGGACAGGGGGCAGTTCTTC.

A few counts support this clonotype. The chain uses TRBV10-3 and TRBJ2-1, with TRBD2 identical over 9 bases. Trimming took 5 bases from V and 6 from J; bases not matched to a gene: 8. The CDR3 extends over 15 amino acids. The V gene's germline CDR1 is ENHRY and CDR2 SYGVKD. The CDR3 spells CAISPGLALGNEQFF. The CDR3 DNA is TGTGCCATCAGTCCGGGACTAGCATTGGGCAATGAGCAGTTCTTC.

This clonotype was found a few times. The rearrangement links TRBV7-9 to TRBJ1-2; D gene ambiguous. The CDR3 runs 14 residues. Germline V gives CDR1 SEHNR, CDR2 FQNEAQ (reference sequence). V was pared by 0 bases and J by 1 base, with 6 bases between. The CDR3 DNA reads TGTGCCAGCAGCTTAGCGGCCATTAACTATGGCTACACCTTC. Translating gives CASSLAAINYGYTF.

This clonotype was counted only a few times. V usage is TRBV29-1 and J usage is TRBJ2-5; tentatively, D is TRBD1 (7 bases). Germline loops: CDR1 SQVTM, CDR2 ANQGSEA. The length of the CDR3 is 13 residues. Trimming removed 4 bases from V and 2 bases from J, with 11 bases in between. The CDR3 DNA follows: TGCAGCGTTGGGCAGGGGGGACAAGAGACCCAGTACTTC. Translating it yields CSVGQGGQETQYF.

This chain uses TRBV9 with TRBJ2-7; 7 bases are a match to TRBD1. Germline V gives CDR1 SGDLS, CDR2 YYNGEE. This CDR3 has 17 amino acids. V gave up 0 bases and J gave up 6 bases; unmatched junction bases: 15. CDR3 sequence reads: CASSVATGMDGVGEQYV. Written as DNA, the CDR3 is TGTGCCAGCAGCGTAGCGACAGGGATGGATGGAGTGGGCGAGCAGTACGTC.